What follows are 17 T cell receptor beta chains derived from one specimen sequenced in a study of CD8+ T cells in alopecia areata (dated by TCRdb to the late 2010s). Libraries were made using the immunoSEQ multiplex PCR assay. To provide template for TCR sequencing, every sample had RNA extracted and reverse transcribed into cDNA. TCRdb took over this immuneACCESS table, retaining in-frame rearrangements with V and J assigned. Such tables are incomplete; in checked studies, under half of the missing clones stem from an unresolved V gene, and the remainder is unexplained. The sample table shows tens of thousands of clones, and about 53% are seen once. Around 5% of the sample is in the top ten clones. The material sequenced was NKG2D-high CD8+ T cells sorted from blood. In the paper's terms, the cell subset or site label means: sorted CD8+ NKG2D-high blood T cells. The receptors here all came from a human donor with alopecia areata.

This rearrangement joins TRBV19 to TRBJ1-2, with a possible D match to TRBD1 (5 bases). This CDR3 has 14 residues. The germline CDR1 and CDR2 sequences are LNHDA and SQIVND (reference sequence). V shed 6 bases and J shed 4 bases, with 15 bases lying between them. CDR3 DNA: TGTGCCAGTAGGACAGAGGCGAAATTCTATGGCTACACCTTC. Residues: CASRTEAKFYGYTF.

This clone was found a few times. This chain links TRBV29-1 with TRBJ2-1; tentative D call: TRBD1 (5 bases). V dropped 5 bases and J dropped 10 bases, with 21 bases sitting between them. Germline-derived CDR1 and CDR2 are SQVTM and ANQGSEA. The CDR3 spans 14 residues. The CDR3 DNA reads TGCAGCGTTTATAGCCCCCGAAACTCAGGGGAGCAGTTCTTC. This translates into CSVYSPRNSGEQFF.

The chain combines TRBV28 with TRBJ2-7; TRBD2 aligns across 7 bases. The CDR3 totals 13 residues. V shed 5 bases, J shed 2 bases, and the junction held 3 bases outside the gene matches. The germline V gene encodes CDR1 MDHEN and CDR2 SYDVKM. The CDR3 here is CASSSGNPYEQYF. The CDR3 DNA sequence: TGTGCCAGCAGTAGCGGGAACCCCTACGAGCAGTACTTC.

In DNA, the CDR3 is TGCAGCGTTGAGAAGGAACCTAATGAAAAACTGTTTTTT. Its protein product is CSVEKEPNEKLFF. The chain combines TRBV29-1 with TRBJ1-4; D is unresolved. Germline CDR1 reads SQVTM; CDR2 reads ANQGSEA. Deletions cut 3 bases from V and 3 bases from J, with 8 bases between. The CDR3 has 13 amino acids.

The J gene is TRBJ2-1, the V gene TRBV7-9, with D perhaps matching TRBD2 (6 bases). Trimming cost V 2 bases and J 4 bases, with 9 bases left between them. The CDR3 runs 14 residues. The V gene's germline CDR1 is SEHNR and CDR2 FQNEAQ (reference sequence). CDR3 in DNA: TGTGCCAGCAGCTTACACCGGGAGTACAATGAGCAGTTCTTC. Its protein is CASSLHREYNEQFF.

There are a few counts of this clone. The CDR3 region is CSVHKTDTYTDTQYF. The DNA for the CDR3 is TGCAGCGTTCACAAGACCGACACCTACACAGATACGCAGTATTTT. This chain joins TRBV29-1 and TRBJ2-3, with D unclear. V was cut by 5 bases and J by 2 bases, with 17 bases left in between. Germline loops: CDR1 SQVTM, CDR2 ANQGSEA. This CDR3 has 15 amino acids.

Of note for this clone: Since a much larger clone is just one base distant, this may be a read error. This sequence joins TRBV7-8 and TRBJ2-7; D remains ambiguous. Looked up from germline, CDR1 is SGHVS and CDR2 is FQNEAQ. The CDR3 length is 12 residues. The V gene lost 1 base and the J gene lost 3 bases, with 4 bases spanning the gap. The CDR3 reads CASSLGDYEQYF. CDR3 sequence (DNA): TGTGCCAGCAGCTTAGGGGACTACGAGCAGTACTTC.

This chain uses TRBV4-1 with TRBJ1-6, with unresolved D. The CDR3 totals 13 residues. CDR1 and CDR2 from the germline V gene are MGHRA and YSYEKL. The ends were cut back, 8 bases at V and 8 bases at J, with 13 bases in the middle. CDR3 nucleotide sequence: TGCGCCAGCGGCCGGGAACGGGATTCACCCCTCCACTTT. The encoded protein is CASGRERDSPLHF.

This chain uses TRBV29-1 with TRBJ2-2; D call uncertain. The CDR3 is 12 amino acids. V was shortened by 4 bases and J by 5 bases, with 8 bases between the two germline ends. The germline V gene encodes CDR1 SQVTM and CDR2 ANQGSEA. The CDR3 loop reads CSVGATTGELFF. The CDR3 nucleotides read TGCAGCGTTGGGGCAACGACCGGGGAGCTGTTTTTT.

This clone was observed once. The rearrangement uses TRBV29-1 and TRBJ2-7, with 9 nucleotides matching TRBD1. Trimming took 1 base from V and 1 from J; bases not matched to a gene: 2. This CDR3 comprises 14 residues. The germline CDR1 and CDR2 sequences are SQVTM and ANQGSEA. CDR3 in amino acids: CSVEVGTGSYEQYF. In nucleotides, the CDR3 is TGCAGCGTTGAAGTCGGGACAGGGTCCTACGAGCAGTACTTC.

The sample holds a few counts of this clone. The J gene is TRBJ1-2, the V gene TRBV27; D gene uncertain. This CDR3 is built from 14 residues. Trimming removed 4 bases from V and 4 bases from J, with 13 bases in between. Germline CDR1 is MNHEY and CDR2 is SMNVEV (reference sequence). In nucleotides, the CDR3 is TGTGCCAGCAGTTCCCGCTTGGAGGGCTATGGCTACACCTTC. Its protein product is CASSSRLEGYGYTF.

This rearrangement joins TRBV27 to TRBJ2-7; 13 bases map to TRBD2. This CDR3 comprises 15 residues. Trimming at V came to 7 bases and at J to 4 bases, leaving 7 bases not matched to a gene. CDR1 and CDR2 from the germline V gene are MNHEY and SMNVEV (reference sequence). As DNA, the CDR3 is TGTGCCAGCACCCTCCGGGGACTAGCGGGATACGAGCAGTACTTC. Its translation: CASTLRGLAGYEQYF.

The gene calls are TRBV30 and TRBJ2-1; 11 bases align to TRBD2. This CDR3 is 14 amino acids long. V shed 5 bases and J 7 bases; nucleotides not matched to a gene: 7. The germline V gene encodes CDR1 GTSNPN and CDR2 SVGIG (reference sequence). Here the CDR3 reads CAWGSSGRLNEQFF. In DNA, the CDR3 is TGTGCCTGGGGTTCTAGCGGGAGGTTGAATGAGCAGTTCTTC.

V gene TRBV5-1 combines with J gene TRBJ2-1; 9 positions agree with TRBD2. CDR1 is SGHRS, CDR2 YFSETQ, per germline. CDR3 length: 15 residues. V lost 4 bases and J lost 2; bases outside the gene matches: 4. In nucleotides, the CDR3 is TGCGCCAGCAGCAGAGTAGCGGGGGCCTACAATGAGCAGTTCTTC. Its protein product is CASSRVAGAYNEQFF. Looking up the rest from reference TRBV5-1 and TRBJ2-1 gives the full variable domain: KAGVTQTPRYLIKTRGQQVTLSCSPISGHRSVSWYQQTPGQGLQFLFEYFSETQRNKGNFPGRFSGRQFSNSRSEMNVSTLELGDSALYLCASSRVAGAYNEQFFGPGTRLTVL.

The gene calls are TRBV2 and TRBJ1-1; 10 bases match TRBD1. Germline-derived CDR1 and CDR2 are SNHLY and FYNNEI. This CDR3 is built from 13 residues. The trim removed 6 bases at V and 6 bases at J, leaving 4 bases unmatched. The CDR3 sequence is CASSRTGGAEAFF. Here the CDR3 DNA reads TGTGCCAGCAGCAGGACAGGGGGAGCTGAAGCTTTCTTT.

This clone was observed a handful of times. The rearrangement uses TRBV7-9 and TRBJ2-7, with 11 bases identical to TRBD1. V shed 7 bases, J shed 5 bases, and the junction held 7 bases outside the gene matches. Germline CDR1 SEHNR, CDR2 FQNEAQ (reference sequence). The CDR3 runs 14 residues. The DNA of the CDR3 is TGTGCCAGCACCTTGGGACAGGGGGGGAACGAGCAGTACTTC. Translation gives CASTLGQGGNEQYF.

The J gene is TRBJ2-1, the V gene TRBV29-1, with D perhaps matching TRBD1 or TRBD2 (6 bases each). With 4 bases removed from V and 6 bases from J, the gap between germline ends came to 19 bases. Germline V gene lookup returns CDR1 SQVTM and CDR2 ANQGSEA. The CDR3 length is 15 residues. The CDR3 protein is CSVVGGRDQGNEQFF. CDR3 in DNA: TGCAGCGTTGTCGGGGGCCGGGATCAGGGCAATGAGCAGTTCTTC.